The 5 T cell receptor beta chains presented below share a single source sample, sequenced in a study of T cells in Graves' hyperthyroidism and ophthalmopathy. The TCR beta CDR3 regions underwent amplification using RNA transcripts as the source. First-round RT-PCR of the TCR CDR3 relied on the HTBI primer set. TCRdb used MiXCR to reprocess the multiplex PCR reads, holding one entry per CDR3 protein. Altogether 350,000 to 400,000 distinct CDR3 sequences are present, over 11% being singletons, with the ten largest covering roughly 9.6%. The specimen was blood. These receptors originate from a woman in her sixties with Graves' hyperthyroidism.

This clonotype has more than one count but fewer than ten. This CDR3 is CASSIFRGANQPQHF. The CDR3 DNA reads TGTGCCAGTAGTATATTCCGGGGGGCCAATCAGCCCCAGCATTTT. J is TRBJ1-5 and V is TRBV19, with a possible D match to TRBD1 (6 bases). The CDR3 consists of 15 residues. V was clipped by 2 bases and J by 3 bases, with 11 bases between them. CDR1 and CDR2 (germline): LNHDA, SQIVND (reference sequence).

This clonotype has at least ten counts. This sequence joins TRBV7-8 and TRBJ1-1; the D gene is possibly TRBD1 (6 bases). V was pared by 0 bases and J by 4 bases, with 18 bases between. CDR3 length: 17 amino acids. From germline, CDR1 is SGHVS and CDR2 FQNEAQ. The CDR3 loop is CASSLAGGGRGSTEAFF. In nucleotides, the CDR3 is TGTGCCAGCAGCTTAGCCGGGGGGGGGCGCGGGAGCACTGAAGCTTTCTTT.

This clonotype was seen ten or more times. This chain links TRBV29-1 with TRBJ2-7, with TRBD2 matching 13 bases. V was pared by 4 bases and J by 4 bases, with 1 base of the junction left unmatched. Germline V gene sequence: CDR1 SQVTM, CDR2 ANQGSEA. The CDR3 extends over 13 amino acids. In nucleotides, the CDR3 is TGCAGCGTTGGACTAGCGGGAGGTTACGAGCAGTACTTC. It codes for CSVGLAGGYEQYF.

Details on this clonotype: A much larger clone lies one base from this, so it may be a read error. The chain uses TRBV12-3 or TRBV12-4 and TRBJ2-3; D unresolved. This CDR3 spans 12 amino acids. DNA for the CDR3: TGTGCCAGCACCTTTAGCACAGATACGCAGTGTTTT. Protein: CASTFSTDTQCF.

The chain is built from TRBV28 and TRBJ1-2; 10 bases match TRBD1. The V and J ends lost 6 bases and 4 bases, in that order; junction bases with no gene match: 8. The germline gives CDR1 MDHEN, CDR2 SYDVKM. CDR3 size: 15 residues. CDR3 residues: CASSTGTGESYGYTF. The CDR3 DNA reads TGTGCCAGCAGCACCGGGACAGGGGAGTCCTATGGCTACACCTTC.